The 16 T cell receptor beta chains in this list originate from one sample, sequenced in a study of blood T cell repertoires in COVID-19. Generated by immunoSEQ multiplex PCR, the TCRdb table keeps only in-frame clones and is missing some. The table lists over 250,000 clones, over 65% of them singletons, with about 3.5% in the top ten. Sequencing used peripheral blood. Every receptor here comes from a woman aged 80 or over with acute or convalescent COVID-19.

V usage is TRBV19 and J usage is TRBJ1-1; no definite D call. CDR1 and CDR2 from the germline V gene are LNHDA and SQIVND (reference sequence). This CDR3 is built from 13 residues. The V end lost 2 bases, the J end lost 5 bases, and 9 bases lay between the germline ends. CDR3 DNA sequence: TGTGCCAGTAGTATAACGGGTGGTACTGAAGCTTTCTTT. Translated, it gives CASSITGGTEAFF.

This clone has a single count. The chain carries TRBV2 and TRBJ2-4; 7 bases match TRBD1. Trimming took 6 bases from V and 0 from J; bases not matched to a gene: 2. The germline V gene has CDR1 SNHLY and CDR2 FYNNEI. The CDR3 is made up of 14 amino acids. Written as DNA, the CDR3 is TGTGCCAGCAGAGGGGGCGTAGCCAAAAACATTCAGTACTTC. Translated, it gives CASRGGVAKNIQYF.

This clone was counted only a few times. This sequence joins TRBV14 and TRBJ2-1; TRBD2 agrees at 13 bases. Looked up from germline, CDR1 is SGHDN and CDR2 is FVKESK. V lost 4 bases and J lost 4; bases outside the gene matches: 1. The CDR3 totals 15 residues. CDR3 residues: CASSRTSGGYNEQFF. Written as DNA, the CDR3 is TGTGCCAGCAGCCGGACTAGCGGGGGTTACAATGAGCAGTTCTTC.

The chain's CDR3 is CASSGGGGMGTEAFF. CDR3 DNA: TGTGCCAGCAGCGGAGGAGGGGGCATGGGCACTGAAGCTTTCTTT. The rearrangement joins TRBV27 to TRBJ1-1, with TRBD1 matching 7 bases. V dropped 6 bases and J dropped 4; count of bases not matched to a gene: 11. The CDR3 is 15 residues long. From germline, CDR1 is MNHEY and CDR2 SMNVEV (reference sequence).

This clone was counted at least ten times. The gene calls are TRBV5-5 and TRBJ2-7, with 14 bases matching TRBD2. Per the germline V gene, CDR1 is SGHKS and CDR2 is YYEKEE (reference sequence). V shed 4 bases and J 2 bases; nucleotides not matched to a gene: 2. The CDR3 consists of 15 residues. CDR3 protein: CASSPGLAGAYEQYF. CDR3 DNA: TGTGCCAGCAGCCCGGGACTAGCGGGAGCCTACGAGCAGTACTTC. Supplemented by reference TRBV5-5 and TRBJ2-7, the full variable domain reads DAGVTQSPTHLIKTRGQQVTLRCSPISGHKSVSWYQQVLGQGPQFIFQYYEKEERGRGNFPDRFSARQFPNYSSELNVNALLLGDSALYLCASSPGLAGAYEQYFGPGTRLTVT.

The V call is TRBV10-2, the J call TRBJ2-1, with 13 bases fitting TRBD2. Trimming took 6 bases from V and 0 from J; bases not matched to a gene: 2. Germline CDR1 is WSHSY and CDR2 is SAAADI. The CDR3 runs to 16 residues. The CDR3 here is CASRGTSGNSYNEQFF. DNA of the CDR3: TGCGCCAGCAGGGGGACTAGCGGGAACTCCTACAATGAGCAGTTCTTC.

V and J are TRBV3-1 (or the pseudogene TRBV3-2) and TRBJ2-1; TRBD1 might be the D (6 bases). Deletions cut 1 base from V and 6 bases from J, with 16 bases between. The germline V gene encodes CDR1 LGHDT and CDR2 YNNKEL (reference sequence). The CDR3 runs to 16 residues. The CDR3 DNA follows: TGTGCCAGCAGCCAAGGCCAGCCAGGGGTCCGCAATGAGCAGTTCTTC. Amino acids: CASSQGQPGVRNEQFF.

Only a few counts were recorded for this clone. This chain joins TRBV7-2 and TRBJ2-4, with 10 bases aligning to TRBD2. Germline CDR1 is SGHTA and CDR2 is FQGNSA. The CDR3 consists of 17 residues. J was trimmed by 1 base and V by 1 base; bases with no gene match: 4. For the CDR3, the DNA is TGTGCCAGCAGCTTAGTGGTTAGCGGGGGGGCCAAAAACATTCAGTACTTC. As protein: CASSLVVSGGAKNIQYF.

This clone has a single count. The chain combines TRBV11-2 with TRBJ2-7; maybe TRBD1 (6 bases). Trimming removed 5 bases at V and 1 base at J, with 18 bases between. The CDR3 is 16 amino acids. The V gene's germline CDR1 is SGHAT and CDR2 FQNNGV. CDR3 residues: CASSPDSSFRSYEQYF. CDR3 DNA sequence: TGTGCCAGCAGCCCGGACAGTTCCTTCCGATCCTACGAGCAGTACTTC.

The genes are TRBV4-1 and TRBJ2-4, with D perhaps matching TRBD2 (6 bases). The germline gives CDR1 MGHRA, CDR2 YSYEKL. The CDR3 has 20 amino acids. V lost 2 bases, J lost 0 bases, and 23 bases lay in between. CDR3 protein: CASSQSLGLLGKVAKNIQYF. DNA for the CDR3: TGCGCCAGCAGCCAATCCCTCGGACTACTAGGAAAAGTAGCCAAAAACATTCAGTACTTC.

This clone was seen only a few times. The genes are TRBV27 and TRBJ1-3; TRBD1 might be the D (6 bases). With 5 bases removed from V and 0 bases from J, the gap between germline ends came to 11 bases. The length of the CDR3 is 15 residues. From germline, CDR1 is MNHEY and CDR2 SMNVEV (reference sequence). CDR3 coding DNA: TGTGCCAGCAGTCCACGGGACATCTCTGGAAACACCATATATTTT. It codes for CASSPRDISGNTIYF.

The gene calls are TRBV6-1 and TRBJ1-5, with D possibly matching TRBD1 (5 bases). This CDR3 has 17 amino acids. Germline V gene sequence: CDR1 MNHNS, CDR2 SASEGT. V was clipped by 2 bases and J by 6 bases, with 20 bases between them. CDR3 sequence (DNA): TGTGCCAGCAGTGAATCATTCGGGGGGACCTTGCCTCAGCCCCAGCATTTT. This codes for CASSESFGGTLPQPQHF.

The chain recombines TRBV12-3 or TRBV12-4 with TRBJ2-2; maybe TRBD1 (5 bases). CDR3 length equals 13 residues. Trimming stripped 6 bases from V and 8 bases from J, with 13 bases between. CDR3 amino acids: CASSPGWSGELFF. The CDR3 nucleotides are TGTGCCAGCAGCCCAGGGTGGAGTGGGGAGCTGTTTTTT.

This clone was counted many times. V and J are TRBV28 and TRBJ1-4, with D unclear. The length of the CDR3 is 15 residues. In germline, CDR1 is MDHEN, CDR2 SYDVKM. The germline V and J ends were trimmed by 4 bases and 8 bases, with 17 bases remaining between them. The CDR3 reads CASSSASRGTEKLFF. CDR3 nucleotides: TGTGCCAGCAGTTCCGCCAGTCGTGGTACCGAAAAACTGTTTTTT.

This chain uses TRBV5-1 with TRBJ2-7; D is uncertain. There are 15 residues in the CDR3. V was pared by 2 bases and J by 0 bases, with 12 bases between. CDR1 SGHRS and CDR2 YFSETQ come from the germline V gene. CDR3: CASSFSPSTSYEQYF. CDR3 DNA sequence: TGCGCCAGCAGCTTCTCCCCCAGTACCTCCTACGAGCAGTACTTC.

This sequence joins TRBV29-1 and TRBJ1-5, with TRBD1 matching 8 bases. The CDR3 sequence is 13 residues long. Germline CDR1 is SQVTM and CDR2 is ANQGSEA. V shed 6 bases and J 5 bases; nucleotides not matched to a gene: 6. The CDR3 reads CSVGQGADQPQHF. CDR3 bases: TGCAGCGTAGGGCAGGGGGCGGATCAGCCCCAGCATTTT.